This T cell receptor beta chain was profiled in a study of blood T cell repertoires in COVID-19. For the study at large: Material from acute and convalescent COVID-19 was sourced from the United States, Italy and Spain. Nucleic acid was either cDNA or gDNA, and it came from T cells, B-cell-depleted T cells, or PBMCs.

Per germline, CDR1 KGHSH and CDR2 LQKENI. Trimming left V 3 bases short and J 0 bases short, with 11 bases between. The CDR3 totals 15 residues. Per the original methods: Reference gene primers were amplified, and this amplification served to estimate nucleated cell counts. Here immunoSEQ multiplex PCR was the method, and the copy in TCRdb shows in-frame clones only, minus some. That table supplies the V and J calls and clone size; D and trimming were determined from the DNA. Among 190,000 or so clones listed, approximately 82% were seen once. On this clone: Different DNA sequences within this sample yield the same CDR3.

Sequenced: peripheral blood. J is TRBJ1-1 and V is TRBV18; D uncertain. The clonotype originates from a man aged 45-65 years with active or convalescent COVID-19. CDR3 amino acids: CASSPDSGMNTEAFF. CDR3 nucleotide sequence: TGTGCCAGCTCACCGGATTCGGGGATGAACACTGAAGCTTTCTTT.